This T cell receptor (beta chain) emerged from a study of Graves' ophthalmopathy and Graves' hyperthyroidism. Using RNA transcripts, the TCR beta CDR3 regions were amplified. The authors performed first-round RT-PCR with HTBI primers and then a second-round multiplex PCR. TCRdb reprocessed the multiplex PCR reads via MiXCR and lists one record per CDR3 protein. The data show under 800,000 distinct CDR3 sequences, with 22% seen just once and roughly 6.9% held by the top ten. Trimming removed 4 bases from V and 1 base from J, with 11 bases in between. The CDR3 loop spans 14 amino acids. Germline V gives CDR1 MDHEN, CDR2 SYDVKM.

The sequencing input was peripheral blood. The clonotype was recovered from a young woman with stable Graves' hyperthyroidism. Some clones in this sample may be carry-over from other donors' samples. J is TRBJ2-7 and V is TRBV28, with D possibly being TRBD2 (6 bases). CDR3 bases: TGTGCCAGCAGTTCCCCCCGGGAGTCCTACGAGCAGTACTTC. Translated: CASSSPRESYEQYF.